The 26 T cell receptor beta chains given below trace back to one sample, sequenced in a study of vaccination and CD4 T cells after COVID-19. As for treatment: roughly 11-day PBMC culture with coronavirus spike peptide pools or control peptides (ViraFEST assay). The Oncomine TCR Beta short-read assay sequenced DNA from cultured CD4+ T cells. MiXCR was run by TCRdb on the PCR reads, yielding one entry per CDR3 protein. The sample holds roughly 13,000 distinct CDR3 sequences, under 25% seen once. What these receptors recognize is not known. The sample taken for sequencing was cultured CD4+ T cells from blood. These receptors originate from a human donor with COVID-19.

This clonotype was picked up a small number of times. The chain joins TRBV6-2 or TRBV6-3 to TRBJ2-1; a weak D match, TRBD1 (6 bases). V was clipped by 10 bases and J by 5 bases, with 18 bases between them. The CDR3 has 14 residues. Germline CDR1 reads MNHEY; CDR2 reads SVGEGT. The CDR3 loop reads CATRGGGTNNEQFF. The CDR3 DNA is TGTGCCACCAGGGGTGGTGGAACTAACAATGAGCAGTTCTTC.

This clonotype rates as medium-sized. V and J are TRBV30 and TRBJ1-2, with D unclear. This CDR3 region has 15 residues. Germline V lookup: CDR1 GTSNPN, CDR2 SVGIG (reference sequence). V shed 2 bases and J shed 7 bases, with 20 bases lying between them. The CDR3 region is CAWSTYGQRAIGYTF. CDR3 DNA sequence: TGTGCCTGGAGTACTTATGGGCAGAGGGCCATTGGCTACACCTTC.

This clonotype was observed a few times. This rearrangement joins TRBV28 to TRBJ1-4; 9 nucleotides match TRBD1. Unmatched junction bases numbered 11, after V lost 6 bases and J lost 9 bases. The CDR3 has 15 residues. Germline V gene lookup returns CDR1 MDHEN and CDR2 SYDVKM. In DNA, the CDR3 is TGTGCCAGCAGCGCTACCGGGACAGGGCTCCAAAAACTGTTTTTT. It codes for CASSATGTGLQKLFF.

This clonotype has only a few counts. The rearrangement joins TRBV7-9 to TRBJ2-1; 8 bases agree with TRBD2. The ends lost 5 bases at V and 1 base at J; junction bases unmatched: 4. The V gene's germline CDR1 is SEHNR and CDR2 FQNEAQ (reference sequence). The CDR3 covers 15 residues. The CDR3 nucleotides read TGTGCCAGCAGCCGTTTAGCGGGGTCCTACAATGAGCAGTTCTTC. Its protein is CASSRLAGSYNEQFF.

CDR3 sequence reads: CASKTGQGRTGELFF. CDR3 bases: TGTGCCAGCAAAACGGGGCAGGGCCGCACCGGGGAGCTGTTTTTT. V and J are TRBV27 and TRBJ2-2; D tentatively reads TRBD1 or TRBD2 (5 bases each). Germline V gene data show CDR1 as MNHEY and CDR2 as SMNVEV (reference sequence). V dropped 7 bases and J dropped 4 bases, with 16 bases sitting between them. CDR3 size: 15 residues.

The chain joins TRBV19 to TRBJ1-1; no definite D call. CDR3 size: 14 residues. Germline lookup yields CDR1 LNHDA and CDR2 SQIVND (reference sequence). Trimming left V 3 bases short and J 3 bases short, with 11 bases between. The CDR3, as DNA: TGTGCCAGTAGTATCCTCGGAAGTCACACTGAAGCTTTCTTT. This sequence encodes CASSILGSHTEAFF.

This clonotype was recorded a few times. V gene TRBV11-3 combines with J gene TRBJ1-1; D gene unclear. With 5 bases removed from V and 4 bases from J, the gap between germline ends came to 11 bases. CDR1 is SGHNT, CDR2 YENEEA, per germline. The CDR3 loop spans 13 amino acids. In DNA, the CDR3 is TGTGCCAGCAGCATGTCACTGGGCACTGAAGCTTTCTTT. This translates into CASSMSLGTEAFF.

The chain carries TRBV6-1 and TRBJ2-3; D remains unclear. The CDR3 covers 13 residues. The ends were cut back, 7 bases at V and 1 base at J, with 9 bases in the middle. CDR1 MNHNS and CDR2 SASEGT come from the germline V gene. CDR3 sequence reads: CASTRPGTDTQYF. CDR3 coding DNA: TGTGCCAGCACCAGACCGGGCACAGATACGCAGTATTTT.

This clonotype is medium-sized in the sample. This chain links TRBV20-1 with TRBJ1-3; TRBD1 agrees at 7 bases. CDR1 and CDR2 (germline): DFQATT, SNEGSKA (reference sequence). V trimming: 5 bases; J trimming: 2 bases; junction bases outside the gene matches: 6. The CDR3 extends over 14 amino acids. The CDR3 is CSAQRGTAGNTIYF. For the CDR3, the DNA is TGCAGTGCTCAACGCGGGACAGCTGGAAACACCATATATTTT.

The V call is TRBV6-1, the J call TRBJ2-7; 7 bases map to TRBD1. The CDR3 runs to 15 residues. J was trimmed by 4 bases and V by 6 bases; bases with no gene match: 12. CDR1 is MNHNS, CDR2 SASEGT, per germline. For the CDR3, the DNA is TGTGCCAGCAGCCCTACTCTAAGACAGGGTTACGAGCAGTACTTC. This codes for CASSPTLRQGYEQYF.

Judged by abundance, this clonotype is medium-sized (0.01 to 0.1%). The chain links TRBV6-1 to TRBJ1-3; the match to TRBD1 covers 9 bases. The CDR3 has 14 amino acids. Trimming cost V 5 bases and J 3 bases; bases outside gene matches: 2. Germline values: CDR1 MNHNS, CDR2 SASEGT. The CDR3 bases are TGTGCCAGCAGTAGGGACAGGGTTGGAAACACCATATATTTT. Encoded protein: CASSRDRVGNTIYF.

This clonotype was observed a few times. The CDR3 coding sequence is TGTGCCAGCTCACTAGACAGGGCTAACTATGGCTACACCTTC. Protein: CASSLDRANYGYTF. The gene calls are TRBV18 and TRBJ1-2; the match to TRBD1 covers 7 bases. J was trimmed by 0 bases and V by 4 bases; bases with no gene match: 2. Germline values: CDR1 KGHSH, CDR2 LQKENI. The CDR3 runs 14 residues.

This clonotype was seen a few times. CDR3 sequence reads: CASSLRGGLGYNEQFF. In nucleotides, the CDR3 is TGTGCCAGCAGCCTCCGGGGGGGCCTCGGATACAATGAGCAGTTCTTC. The chain employs TRBV14 and TRBJ2-1, with 8 positions matching TRBD2. The junction had 9 bases not matched to a gene; V was cut back by 4 bases and J by 4 bases. Germline CDR1 reads SGHDN; CDR2 reads FVKESK. The CDR3 covers 16 residues.

This chain's CDR3 is CASNSGQMNTEAFF. The CDR3 nucleotides read TGTGCCAGCAACTCGGGACAGATGAACACTGAAGCTTTCTTT. The V and J genes are TRBV9 and TRBJ1-1, with 7 bases aligning to TRBD1. Germline trimming cut 6 bases from V and 0 bases from J; bases unmatched to any gene: 5. Germline V gene lookup returns CDR1 SGDLS and CDR2 YYNGEE. The CDR3 loop spans 14 amino acids.

V is TRBV10-1 and J is TRBJ2-2, with 8 bases fitting TRBD2. CDR1 is WNHNN, CDR2 SYGVQD, per germline (reference sequence). The CDR3 is 15 residues long. Trimming took 4 bases from V and 1 from J; bases not matched to a gene: 2. Here the CDR3 DNA reads TGCGCCAGCAGTGCCGCGGGGGGGAACACCGGGGAGCTGTTTTTT. Amino acid sequence: CASSAAGGNTGELFF.

This clonotype showed up just a few times. The chain joins TRBV19 to TRBJ1-2; D gene ambiguous. The CDR3 extends over 13 amino acids. Per germline, CDR1 LNHDA and CDR2 SQIVND (reference sequence). V lost 11 bases to trimming and J lost 4 bases, with 17 bases between them. CDR3 DNA: TGTGCCGCAAACGTCCGGGGAACCTATGGCTACACCTTC. It is translated as CAANVRGTYGYTF.

In its sample, this clonotype ranks as medium-sized (0.01 to 0.1%). The rearrangement joins TRBV7-2 to TRBJ1-5; D might be TRBD1 (5 bases). With 8 bases removed from V and 6 bases from J, the gap between germline ends came to 20 bases. Germline values: CDR1 SGHTA, CDR2 FQGNSA. The CDR3 is 15 amino acids. The CDR3 spells CASVQRQGRGQPQHF. The DNA of the CDR3 is TGTGCCAGCGTACAAAGGCAGGGTCGCGGTCAGCCCCAGCATTTT.

This clonotype was detected a few times. The chain combines TRBV2 with TRBJ2-3; 14 nucleotides line up with TRBD2. There are 16 residues in the CDR3. The V gene end was trimmed by 6 bases and the J gene end by 2 bases; junction bases not matched to a gene: 4. The germline V gene encodes CDR1 SNHLY and CDR2 FYNNEI. CDR3 coding DNA: TGTGCCAGCAGGCGGACTAGCGGGGGGCCCACAGATACGCAGTATTTT. Protein: CASRRTSGGPTDTQYF.

This chain joins TRBV6-1 and TRBJ1-2; TRBD1 might be the D (6 bases). Germline loops: CDR1 MNHNS, CDR2 SASEGT. Trimming left V 5 bases short and J 4 bases short, with 8 bases between. The CDR3 consists of 12 residues. The CDR3 is CASSPTGYGYTF. The CDR3 nucleotides read TGTGCCAGCAGTCCGACAGGCTATGGCTACACCTTC.

This clonotype was counted between two and nine times. The rearrangement uses TRBV18 and TRBJ1-1; D unresolved. The CDR3 loop spans 12 amino acids. Germline V gene data show CDR1 as KGHSH and CDR2 as LQKENI. V was pared by 2 bases and J by 3 bases, with 4 bases between. The CDR3 protein is CASSPVDTEAFF. DNA for the CDR3: TGTGCCAGCTCACCAGTCGACACTGAAGCTTTCTTT.

V gene TRBV7-6 combines with J gene TRBJ1-1, with TRBD1 as a possible D gene (5 bases). This CDR3 is 12 amino acids long. V was pared by 1 base and J by 6 bases, with 6 bases between. The V gene's germline CDR1 is SGHVS and CDR2 FNYEAQ. The DNA for the CDR3 is TGTGCCAGCAGCTTAGTGGGGGCTGAAGCTTTCTTT. Amino acid sequence: CASSLVGAEAFF.

About this clonotype: The junction does not match germline at one end; this may be a read error. V gene TRBV5-1 combines with J gene TRBJ2-1; TRBD1 or TRBD2 may be the D gene (5 bases each). The germline V gene encodes CDR1 SGHRS and CDR2 YFSETQ. The CDR3 is made up of 15 amino acids. CDR3 in amino acids: CASRLGPENYNEQFF. CDR3 DNA sequence: TGCGCCAGCAGATTGGGACCGGAGAATTACAATGAGCAGTTCTTC.

J is TRBJ1-2 and V is TRBV6-2 or TRBV6-3, with 7 bases identical to TRBD1. The V gene's germline CDR1 is MNHEY and CDR2 SVGEGT. J was trimmed by 5 bases and V by 2 bases; bases with no gene match: 2. CDR3 length equals 13 residues. CDR3 bases: TGTGCCAGCAGTTACCCACAGGGGTATGGCTACACCTTC. This gives the protein CASSYPQGYGYTF.

V and J are TRBV6-2 or TRBV6-3 and TRBJ2-3; 9 nucleotides align to TRBD2. CDR3 length equals 17 residues. V lost 6 bases, J lost 6 bases, and 16 bases stayed unmatched. CDR1 is MNHEY and CDR2 is SVGEGT in the germline V gene. Written as DNA, the CDR3 is TGTGCCAGCAGGCCCACAGCCGGGACGGCGGGAGGGGATACGCAGTATTTT. Translation: CASRPTAGTAGGDTQYF.

Within the sample, this clonotype is medium-sized. The chain couples TRBV7-3 to TRBJ1-1, with a weak D call TRBD1 (6 bases). Germline loops: CDR1 SGHTA, CDR2 FQGTGA. The V end was cut by 5 bases, the J end by 1 base, with 11 bases between. This CDR3 has 14 residues. The CDR3 coding sequence is TGTGCCAGCAGCCAGGGGACCGCGAACACTGAAGCTTTCTTT. Encoded protein: CASSQGTANTEAFF.

The chain carries TRBV28 and TRBJ2-6; 7 bases match TRBD1. This CDR3 spans 14 amino acids. The V segment lost 10 bases and the J segment 5 bases; nucleotides outside the gene matches: 8. Looked up from germline, CDR1 is MDHEN and CDR2 is SYDVKM. The DNA of the CDR3 is TGTGCCACCCTACAGGGGTCTCGGGCCAACGTCCTGACTTTC. As protein: CATLQGSRANVLTF.